This T cell receptor beta chain was recorded in a study of blood T cells in healthy people across ages. Germline V gene lookup returns CDR1 SNHLY and CDR2 FYNNEI. The CDR3 is made up of 16 amino acids. The ends lost 5 bases at V and 4 bases at J; junction bases unmatched: 5. Together with a sample-barcoded 5' primer, a J-beta primer mix was included in a second PCR lasting roughly 6 to 12 cycles. One entry per CDR3 protein, called by TCRdb with MiXCR from the 5' RACE reads. This table has about 560,000 distinct CDR3 sequences, about a quarter appearing once. Findings of the study overall: Underestimates were what the diversity estimates from one million T cells were considered to be.

Concerning this clonotype itself: Its antigen is undetermined.

These data are also associated with another study on T cells of mothers and their children. In that study: With the M1S primer of the second PCR, sample barcodes and 2-4 random nucleotides were added.

The clonotype comes from a boy younger than 10 in good health. The sample consisted of blood. The rearrangement uses TRBV2 and TRBJ2-2; 12 bases agree with TRBD2. CDR3: CASSTTSGSVTGELFF. The CDR3 DNA reads TGTGCCAGCAGTACGACTAGCGGGAGCGTCACCGGGGAGCTGTTTTTT.